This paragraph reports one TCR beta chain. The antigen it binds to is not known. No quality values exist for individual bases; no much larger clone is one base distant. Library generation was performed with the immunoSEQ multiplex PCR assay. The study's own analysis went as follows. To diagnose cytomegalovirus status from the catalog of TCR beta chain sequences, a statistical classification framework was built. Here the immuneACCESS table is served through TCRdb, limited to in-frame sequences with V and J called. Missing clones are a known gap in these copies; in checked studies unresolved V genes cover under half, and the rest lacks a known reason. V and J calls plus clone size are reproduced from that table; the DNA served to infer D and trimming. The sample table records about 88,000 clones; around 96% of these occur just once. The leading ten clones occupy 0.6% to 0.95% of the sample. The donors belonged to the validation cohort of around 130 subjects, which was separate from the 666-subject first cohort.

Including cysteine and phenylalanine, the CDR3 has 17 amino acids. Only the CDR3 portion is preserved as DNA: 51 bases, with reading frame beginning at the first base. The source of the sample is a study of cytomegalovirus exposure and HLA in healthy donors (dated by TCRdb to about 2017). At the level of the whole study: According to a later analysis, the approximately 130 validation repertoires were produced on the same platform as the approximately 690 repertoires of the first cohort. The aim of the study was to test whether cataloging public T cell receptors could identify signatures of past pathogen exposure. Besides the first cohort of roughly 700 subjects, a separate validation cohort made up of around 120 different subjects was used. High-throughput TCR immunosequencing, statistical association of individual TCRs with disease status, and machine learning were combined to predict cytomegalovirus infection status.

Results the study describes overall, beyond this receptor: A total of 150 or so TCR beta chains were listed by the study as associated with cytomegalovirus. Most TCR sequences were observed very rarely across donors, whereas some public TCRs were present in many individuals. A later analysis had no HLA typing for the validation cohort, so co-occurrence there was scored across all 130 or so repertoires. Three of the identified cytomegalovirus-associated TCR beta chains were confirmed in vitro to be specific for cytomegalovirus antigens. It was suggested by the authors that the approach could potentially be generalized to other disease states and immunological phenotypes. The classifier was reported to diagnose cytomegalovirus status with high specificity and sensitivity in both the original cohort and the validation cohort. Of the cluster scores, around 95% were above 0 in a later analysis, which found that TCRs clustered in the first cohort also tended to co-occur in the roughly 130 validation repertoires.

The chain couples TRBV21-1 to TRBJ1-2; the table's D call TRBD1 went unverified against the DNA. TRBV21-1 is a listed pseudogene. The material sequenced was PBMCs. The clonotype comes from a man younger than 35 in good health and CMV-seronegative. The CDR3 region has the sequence CASSTQRQGRPNYGYTF. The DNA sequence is TGTGCCAGCAGCACTCAACGACAGGGACGTCCTAACTATGGCTACACCTTC.